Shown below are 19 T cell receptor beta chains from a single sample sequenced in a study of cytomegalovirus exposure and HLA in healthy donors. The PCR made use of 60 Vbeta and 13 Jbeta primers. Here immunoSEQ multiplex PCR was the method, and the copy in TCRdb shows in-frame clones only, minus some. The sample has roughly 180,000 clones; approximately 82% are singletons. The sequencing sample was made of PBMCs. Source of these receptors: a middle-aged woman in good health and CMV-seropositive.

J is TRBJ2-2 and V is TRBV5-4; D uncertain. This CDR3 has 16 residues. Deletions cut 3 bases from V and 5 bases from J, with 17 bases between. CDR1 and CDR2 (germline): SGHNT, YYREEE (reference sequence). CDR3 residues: CASSSRRSESTGELFF. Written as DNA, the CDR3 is TGTGCCAGCAGCTCGAGGCGGTCCGAGTCTACCGGGGAGCTGTTTTTT.

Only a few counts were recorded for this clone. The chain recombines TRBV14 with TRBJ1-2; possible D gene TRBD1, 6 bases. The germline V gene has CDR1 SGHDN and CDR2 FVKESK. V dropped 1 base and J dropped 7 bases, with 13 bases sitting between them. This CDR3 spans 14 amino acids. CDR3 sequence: CASSQVGGRGGYTF. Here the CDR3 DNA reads TGTGCCAGCAGCCAAGTTGGGGGCCGGGGTGGCTACACCTTC.

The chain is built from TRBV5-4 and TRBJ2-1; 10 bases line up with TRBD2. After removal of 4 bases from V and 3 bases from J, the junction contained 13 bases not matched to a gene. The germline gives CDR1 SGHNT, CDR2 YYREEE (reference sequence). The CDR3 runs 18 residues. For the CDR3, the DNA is TGTGCCAGCAGCCCGGGACTAGCGCCCCTTCCCGACTACAATGAGCAGTTCTTC. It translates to CASSPGLAPLPDYNEQFF. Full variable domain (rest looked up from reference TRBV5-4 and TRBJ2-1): ETGVTQSPTHLIKTRGQQVTLRCSSQSGHNTVSWYQQALGQGPQFIFQYYREEENGRGNFPPRFSGLQFPNYSSELNVNALELDDSALYLCASSPGLAPLPDYNEQFFGPGTRLTVL.

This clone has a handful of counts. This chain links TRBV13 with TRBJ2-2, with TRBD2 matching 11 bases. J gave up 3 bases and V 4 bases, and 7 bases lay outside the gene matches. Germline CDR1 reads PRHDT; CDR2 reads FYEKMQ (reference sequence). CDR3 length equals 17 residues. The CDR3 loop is CASSSRRTSGHTGELFF. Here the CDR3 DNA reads TGTGCCAGCAGCTCCCGCCGGACTAGCGGGCACACCGGGGAGCTGTTTTTT.

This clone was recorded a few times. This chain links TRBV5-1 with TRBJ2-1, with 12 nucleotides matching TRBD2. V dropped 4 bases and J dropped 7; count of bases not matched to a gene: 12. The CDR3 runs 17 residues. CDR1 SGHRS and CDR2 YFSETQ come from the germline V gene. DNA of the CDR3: TGCGCCAGCAGCCCGGATAACCTAGCGGGAGGGGGGAATGAGCAGTTCTTC. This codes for CASSPDNLAGGGNEQFF. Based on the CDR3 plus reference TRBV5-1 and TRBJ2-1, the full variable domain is KAGVTQTPRYLIKTRGQQVTLSCSPISGHRSVSWYQQTPGQGLQFLFEYFSETQRNKGNFPGRFSGRQFSNSRSEMNVSTLELGDSALYLCASSPDNLAGGGNEQFFGPGTRLTVL.

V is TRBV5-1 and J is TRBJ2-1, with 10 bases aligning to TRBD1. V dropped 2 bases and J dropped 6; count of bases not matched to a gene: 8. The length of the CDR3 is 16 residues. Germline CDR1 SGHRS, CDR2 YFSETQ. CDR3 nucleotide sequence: TGCGCCAGCAGCTTTGGGCCCGGGACAGGGGTCAATGAGCAGTTCTTC. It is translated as CASSFGPGTGVNEQFF.

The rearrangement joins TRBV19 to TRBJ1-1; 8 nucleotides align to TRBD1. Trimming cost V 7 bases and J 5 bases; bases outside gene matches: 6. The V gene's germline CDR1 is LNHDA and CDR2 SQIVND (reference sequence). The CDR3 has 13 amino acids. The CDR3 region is CASNGQGWTEAFF. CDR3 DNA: TGTGCCAGTAACGGACAGGGTTGGACTGAAGCTTTCTTT.

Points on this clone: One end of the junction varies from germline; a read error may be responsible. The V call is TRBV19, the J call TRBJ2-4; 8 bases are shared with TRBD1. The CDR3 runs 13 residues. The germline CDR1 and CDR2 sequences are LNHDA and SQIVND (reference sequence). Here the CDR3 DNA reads TGTGCCAGTAGTGCTCAGACAGGGGCGACGGCACGATTC. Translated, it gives CASSAQTGATARF. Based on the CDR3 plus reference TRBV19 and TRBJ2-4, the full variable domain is DGGITQSPKYLFRKEGQNVTLSCEQNLNHDAMYWYRQDPGQGLRLIYYSQIVNDFQKGDIAEGYSVSREKKESFPLTVTSAQKNPTAFYLCASSAQTGATARFGAGTRLSVL.

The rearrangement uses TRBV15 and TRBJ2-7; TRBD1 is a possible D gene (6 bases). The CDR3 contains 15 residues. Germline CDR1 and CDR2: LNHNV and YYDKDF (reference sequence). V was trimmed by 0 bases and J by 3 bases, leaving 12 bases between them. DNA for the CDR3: TGTGCCACCAGCAGAGATACGGACAGAGGCTACGAGCAGTACTTC. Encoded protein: CATSRDTDRGYEQYF.

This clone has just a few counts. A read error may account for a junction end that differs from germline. The chain's CDR3 is CATSETGGLRALF. The DNA of the CDR3 is TGTGCCACCAGCGAGACAGGGGGACTACGAGCCCTCTTC. The genes are TRBV15 and TRBJ2-7, with 9 positions matching TRBD1. This CDR3 region has 13 residues. Germline values: CDR1 LNHNV, CDR2 YYDKDF (reference sequence). The whole variable domain, filled in from reference TRBV15 and TRBJ2-7, reads DAMVIQNPRYQVTQFGKPVTLSCSQTLNHNVMYWYQQKSSQAPKLLFHYYDKDFNNEADTPDNFQSRRPNTSFCFLDIRSPGLGDTAMYLCATSETGGLRALFGPGTRLTVT.

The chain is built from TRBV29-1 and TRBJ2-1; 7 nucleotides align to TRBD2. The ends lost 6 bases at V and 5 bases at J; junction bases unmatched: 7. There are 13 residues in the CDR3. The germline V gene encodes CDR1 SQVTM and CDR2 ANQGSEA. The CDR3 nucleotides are TGCAGCGTCGGCGGGAGTACCCACAATGAGCAGTTCTTC. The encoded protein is CSVGGSTHNEQFF.

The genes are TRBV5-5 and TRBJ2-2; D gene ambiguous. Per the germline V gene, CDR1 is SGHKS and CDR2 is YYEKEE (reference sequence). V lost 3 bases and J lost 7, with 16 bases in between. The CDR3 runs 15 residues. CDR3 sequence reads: CASSSLTGSGGELFF. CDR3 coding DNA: TGTGCCAGCAGCTCGCTAACCGGGTCTGGCGGGGAGCTGTTTTTT.

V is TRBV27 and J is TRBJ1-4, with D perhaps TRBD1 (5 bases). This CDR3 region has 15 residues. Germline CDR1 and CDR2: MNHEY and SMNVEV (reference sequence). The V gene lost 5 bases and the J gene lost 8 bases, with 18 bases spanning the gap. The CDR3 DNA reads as TGTGCCAGCAGTGAAATTCGGGGGGGTGGGGAAAAACTGTTTTTT. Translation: CASSEIRGGGEKLFF.

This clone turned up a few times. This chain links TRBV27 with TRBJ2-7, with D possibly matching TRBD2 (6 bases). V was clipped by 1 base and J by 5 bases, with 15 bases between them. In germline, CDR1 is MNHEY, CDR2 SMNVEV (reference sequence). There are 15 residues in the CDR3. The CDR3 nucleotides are TGTGCCAGCAGTTTATTATGGCGGGGTATGGACGAGCAGTACTTC. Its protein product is CASSLLWRGMDEQYF.

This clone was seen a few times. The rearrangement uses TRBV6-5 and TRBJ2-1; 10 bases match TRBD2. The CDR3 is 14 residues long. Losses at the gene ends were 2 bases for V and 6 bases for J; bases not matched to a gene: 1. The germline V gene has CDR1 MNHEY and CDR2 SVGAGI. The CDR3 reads CASSYPSGSNEQFF. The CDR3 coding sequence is TGTGCCAGCAGTTACCCTAGCGGGAGCAATGAGCAGTTCTTC.

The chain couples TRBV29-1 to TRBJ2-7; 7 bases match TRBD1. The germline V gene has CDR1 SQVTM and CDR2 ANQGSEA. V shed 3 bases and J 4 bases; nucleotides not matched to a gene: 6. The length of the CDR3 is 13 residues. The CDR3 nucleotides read TGCAGCGTTGAGGGACAGTCGAGTTACGAGCAGTACTTC. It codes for CSVEGQSSYEQYF.

CDR3 coding DNA: TGTGCCAGCAGTTCAGGGACCTACGAGCAGTACTTC. Translated: CASSSGTYEQYF. The rearrangement joins TRBV28 to TRBJ2-7; D is perhaps TRBD1 (5 bases). V was trimmed by 4 bases and J by 2 bases, leaving 6 bases between them. The V gene's germline CDR1 is MDHEN and CDR2 SYDVKM. CDR3 length: 12 residues.

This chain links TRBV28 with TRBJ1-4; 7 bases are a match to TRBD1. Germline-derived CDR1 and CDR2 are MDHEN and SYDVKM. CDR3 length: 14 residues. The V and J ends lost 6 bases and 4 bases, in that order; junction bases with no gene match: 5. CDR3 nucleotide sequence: TGTGCCAGCAGATTCCAGGGGGTTAATGAAAAACTGTTTTTT. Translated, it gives CASRFQGVNEKLFF.

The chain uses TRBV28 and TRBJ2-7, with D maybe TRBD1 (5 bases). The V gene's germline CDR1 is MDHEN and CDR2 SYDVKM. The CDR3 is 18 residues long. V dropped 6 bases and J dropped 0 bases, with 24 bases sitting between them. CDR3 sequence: CASSPQRAGSKGSYEQYF. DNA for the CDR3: TGTGCCAGCAGCCCTCAACGCGCAGGGTCGAAAGGCTCCTACGAGCAGTACTTC.